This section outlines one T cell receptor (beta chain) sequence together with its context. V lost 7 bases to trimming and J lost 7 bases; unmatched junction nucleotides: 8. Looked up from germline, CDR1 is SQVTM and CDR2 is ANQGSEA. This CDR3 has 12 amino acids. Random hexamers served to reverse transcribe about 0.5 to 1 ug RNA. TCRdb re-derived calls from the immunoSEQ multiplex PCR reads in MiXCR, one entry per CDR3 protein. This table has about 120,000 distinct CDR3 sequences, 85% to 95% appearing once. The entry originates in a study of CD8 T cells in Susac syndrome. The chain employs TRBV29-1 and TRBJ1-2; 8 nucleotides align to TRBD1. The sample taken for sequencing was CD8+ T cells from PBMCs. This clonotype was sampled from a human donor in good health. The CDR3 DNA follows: TGCAGCGGGGAGATACAGGGGGTTGGCTACACCTTC. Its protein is CSGEIQGVGYTF. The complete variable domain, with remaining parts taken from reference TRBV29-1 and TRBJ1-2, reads SAVISQKPSRDICQRGTSLTIQCQVDSQVTMMFWYRQQPGQSLTLIATANQGSEATYESGFVIDKFPISRPNLTFSTLTVSNMSPEDSSIYLCSGEIQGVGYTFGSGTRLTVV.